The 20 T cell receptor beta chains below come from one sample, sequenced in a study of Ad26.COV2.S vaccination and SARS-CoV-2 variants (dated by TCRdb to the early 2020s). Library preparation employed the immunoSEQ multiplex PCR assay. In its TCRdb copy, this immuneACCESS table keeps in-frame sequences only and misses some clones. Where compared with another copy, unresolved V genes explain less than half of these, and the others have no known cause. This sample lists some 390,000 clones; 89% were detected once. Under 2% of the sample goes to the ten largest clones. Sample treatment or condition, as interpreted from the label and publication: about 20 received Ad26.COV2.S at low or high dose, single or two shots; several received placebo; per-sample allocation not given. For vaccine and placebo recipients, repertoires were sequenced using samples collected on day 63 after the first injection. The specimen comprised peripheral blood, sampled in a trial of Ad26.COV2.S vaccine versus placebo. These receptor sequences come from a person between 18 and 65 years old who received the Ad26.COV2.S COVID-19 vaccine or a placebo.

V and J are TRBV18 and TRBJ2-1, with D perhaps TRBD1 or TRBD2 (5 bases each). The V and J ends lost 3 bases and 2 bases respectively, with 11 bases between them. Germline CDR1 KGHSH, CDR2 LQKENI. The CDR3 covers 15 residues. The CDR3 sequence: CASSPPGTPYNEQFF. The CDR3 DNA sequence: TGTGCCAGCTCACCTCCCGGGACCCCCTACAATGAGCAGTTCTTC. The full variable domain, rest sourced from reference TRBV18 and TRBJ2-1, is NAGVMQNPRHLVRRRGQEARLRCSPMKGHSHVYWYRQLPEEGLKFMVYLQKENIIDESGMPKERFSAEFPKEGPSILRIQQVVRGDSAAYFCASSPPGTPYNEQFFGPGTRLTVL.

The chain has TRBV4-1 and TRBJ1-2; 7 positions match TRBD1. The CDR3 length is 13 residues. Trimming removed 1 base from V and 4 bases from J; junction bases left unmatched: 0. The germline CDR1 and CDR2 sequences are MGHRA and YSYEKL. This CDR3 is CASSQAGGYGYTF. DNA for the CDR3: TGCGCCAGCAGCCAAGCAGGGGGCTATGGCTACACCTTC.

The chain links TRBV10-3 to TRBJ1-6; D is unresolved. V dropped 6 bases and J dropped 0 bases, with 15 bases sitting between them. This CDR3 spans 17 amino acids. Germline loops: CDR1 ENHRY, CDR2 SYGVKD. This chain's CDR3 is CAIRKRHYLSYNSPLHF. The CDR3 DNA sequence: TGTGCCATCAGAAAAAGACATTACCTCTCCTATAATTCACCCCTCCACTTT.

V is TRBV13 and J is TRBJ2-5; D gene ambiguous. This CDR3 comprises 13 residues. Germline CDR1 is PRHDT and CDR2 is FYEKMQ (reference sequence). Trimming cost V 3 bases and J 0 bases, with 5 bases left between them. CDR3 in DNA: TGTGCCAGCAGCTTCTTCAACCAAGAGACCCAGTACTTC. Translation: CASSFFNQETQYF.

The gene calls are TRBV7-3 and TRBJ2-5, with 9 bases lining up with TRBD1. CDR3 length equals 14 residues. The V segment lost 5 bases and the J segment 4 bases; nucleotides outside the gene matches: 5. Germline CDR1 reads SGHTA; CDR2 reads FQGTGA. In DNA, the CDR3 is TGTGCCAGCAGCCCAGGGACAGGGCCAGAGACCCAGTACTTC. This sequence encodes CASSPGTGPETQYF.

The V gene is TRBV19, the J gene TRBJ2-7; perhaps TRBD1 as D (6 bases). The CDR3 covers 14 residues. V lost 6 bases to trimming and J lost 0 bases, with 12 bases between them. The germline V gene encodes CDR1 LNHDA and CDR2 SQIVND (reference sequence). The CDR3 nucleotides read TGTGCCAGTAGAGACCCGGGACACTCCTACGAGCAGTACTTC. It yields the protein CASRDPGHSYEQYF.

The chain combines TRBV28 with TRBJ1-4; TRBD1 might be the D (5 bases). The CDR3 is 14 amino acids. Per germline, CDR1 MDHEN and CDR2 SYDVKM. The ends were cut back, 5 bases at V and 8 bases at J, with 15 bases in the middle. Here the CDR3 reads CASSPHPGGEKLFF. The CDR3, as DNA: TGTGCCAGCAGTCCCCACCCCGGGGGGGAAAAACTGTTTTTT.

The chain combines TRBV5-1 with TRBJ1-3; no definite D call. Trimming pared 0 bases from V and 0 bases from J, leaving 10 bases between. CDR1 and CDR2 (germline): SGHRS, YFSETQ. This CDR3 comprises 16 residues. CDR3: CASSLGPNRSGNTIYF. The CDR3 coding sequence is TGCGCCAGCAGCTTGGGACCCAACCGCTCTGGAAACACCATATATTTT. Supplemented by reference TRBV5-1 and TRBJ1-3, the full variable domain reads KAGVTQTPRYLIKTRGQQVTLSCSPISGHRSVSWYQQTPGQGLQFLFEYFSETQRNKGNFPGRFSGRQFSNSRSEMNVSTLELGDSALYLCASSLGPNRSGNTIYFGEGSWLTVV.

The chain joins TRBV9 to TRBJ2-5; 10 nucleotides align to TRBD2. This CDR3 has 16 amino acids. Losses at the gene ends were 0 bases for V and 5 bases for J; bases not matched to a gene: 7. Looked up from germline, CDR1 is SGDLS and CDR2 is YYNGEE. The CDR3 coding sequence is TGTGCCAGCAGCGTAGGCAGCGGGAGGGTGGGGGAGACCCAGTACTTC. It yields the protein CASSVGSGRVGETQYF.

The rearrangement uses TRBV19 and TRBJ2-1; 7 bases line up with TRBD2. V was pared by 3 bases and J by 9 bases, with 8 bases of the junction left unmatched. The CDR3 covers 14 residues. The germline gives CDR1 LNHDA, CDR2 SQIVND (reference sequence). CDR3 nucleotide sequence: TGTGCCAGTAGTATCGGGGGAGGGTCCGGTGAGCAGTTCTTC. Protein sequence: CASSIGGGSGEQFF.

The rearrangement joins TRBV27 to TRBJ2-1; 8 nucleotides agree with TRBD2. Unmatched junction bases numbered 6, after V lost 2 bases and J lost 9 bases. This CDR3 has 14 amino acids. Germline V lookup: CDR1 MNHEY, CDR2 SMNVEV (reference sequence). The CDR3 DNA is TGTGCCAGCAGTTTAGTTGCGGGAGGATCTGAGCAGTTCTTC. It specifies CASSLVAGGSEQFF.

The sample holds one count of this clone. This chain uses TRBV7-9 with TRBJ2-3, with D uncertain. Looked up from germline, CDR1 is SEHNR and CDR2 is FQNEAQ (reference sequence). The CDR3 contains 15 residues. V lost 5 bases to trimming and J lost 5 bases, with 17 bases between them. CDR3 sequence: CASSTDSPPQDTQYF. The CDR3 DNA follows: TGTGCCAGCAGCACTGATAGCCCCCCACAAGATACGCAGTATTTT.

The J gene is TRBJ2-2, the V gene TRBV5-1, with D unresolved. The CDR3 extends over 14 amino acids. Germline lookup yields CDR1 SGHRS and CDR2 YFSETQ. V was trimmed by 4 bases and J by 0 bases, leaving 7 bases between them. CDR3 in DNA: TGCGCCAGCAGCCTACCTACGAACACCGGGGAGCTGTTTTTT. It encodes CASSLPTNTGELFF.

The chain recombines TRBV5-1 with TRBJ2-5; 9 bases map to TRBD1. CDR1 SGHRS and CDR2 YFSETQ come from the germline V gene. The CDR3 covers 14 residues. Losses at the gene ends were 2 bases for V and 5 bases for J; bases not matched to a gene: 4. CDR3 protein: CASSFGQGRETQYF. The CDR3 DNA reads TGCGCCAGCAGCTTTGGACAGGGGCGTGAGACCCAGTACTTC.

V and J are TRBV15 and TRBJ2-1, with a weak D call TRBD2 (5 bases). CDR1 and CDR2 (germline): LNHNV, YYDKDF (reference sequence). Trimming pared 4 bases from V and 0 bases from J, leaving 13 bases between. This CDR3 has 16 amino acids. Written as DNA, the CDR3 is TGTGCCACCAGCAACCGGGGAGCGAGCTCCTACAATGAGCAGTTCTTC. Protein product: CATSNRGASSYNEQFF.

The chain carries TRBV2 and TRBJ2-3, with 7 bases that match TRBD2. Germline CDR1 is SNHLY and CDR2 is FYNNEI. V gave up 10 bases and J gave up 1 base; unmatched junction bases: 5. The CDR3 consists of 13 residues. CDR3 amino acids: CATGLAGTDTQYF. In DNA form, the CDR3 reads TGTGCCACAGGGCTAGCGGGCACAGATACGCAGTATTTT.

The CDR3 is CAWNPALLPYNEQFF. The CDR3 DNA sequence: TGTGCCTGGAACCCGGCCCTTCTCCCTTACAATGAGCAGTTCTTC. The chain combines TRBV30 with TRBJ2-1; unclear D gene. This CDR3 contains 15 residues. In germline, CDR1 is GTSNPN, CDR2 SVGIG (reference sequence). V lost 4 bases and J lost 4, with 17 bases in between. The variable domain in full, completed from reference TRBV30 and TRBJ2-1, reads SQTIHQWPATLVQPVGSPLSLECTVEGTSNPNLYWYRQAAGRGLQLLFYSVGIGQISSEVPQNLSASRPQDRQFILSSKKLLLSDSGFYLCAWNPALLPYNEQFFGPGTRLTVL.

The chain has TRBV9 and TRBJ2-1; D is unclear. V shed 0 bases and J shed 2 bases, with 0 bases lying between them. The CDR3 length is 12 residues. Per the germline V gene, CDR1 is SGDLS and CDR2 is YYNGEE. CDR3 residues: CASSVAYNEQFF. DNA for the CDR3: TGTGCCAGCAGCGTAGCCTACAATGAGCAGTTCTTC.

The chain carries TRBV25-1 and TRBJ2-2; 8 bases fit TRBD2. The CDR3 is made up of 16 amino acids. V was pared by 1 base and J by 4 bases, with 5 bases of the junction left unmatched. Germline V gives CDR1 MGHDK, CDR2 SYGVNS. This CDR3 reads CASSESGGRITGELFF. DNA of the CDR3: TGTGCCAGCAGTGAATCGGGAGGGCGCATCACCGGGGAGCTGTTTTTT.

The V and J genes are TRBV4-1 and TRBJ2-7; 8 bases line up with TRBD1. V was pared by 3 bases and J by 4 bases, with 5 bases of the junction left unmatched. Germline assignment: CDR1 MGHRA and CDR2 YSYEKL. This CDR3 is built from 14 residues. In DNA form, the CDR3 reads TGCGCCAGCAGCCAGAAGGACAGGGCTTACGAGCAGTACTTC. It yields the protein CASSQKDRAYEQYF.